The T cell receptor (beta chain) described here comes from a study of OX40 agonist ivuxolimab in advanced cancers. Assay used: immunoSEQ multiplex PCR; TCRdb lists only in-frame clones, some missing. The profile shows tens of thousands of clones, about 90% of them singletons. V trimming: 5 bases; J trimming: 4 bases; junction bases outside the gene matches: 13. This CDR3 contains 17 residues. CDR1 is SGHAT, CDR2 FQNNGV, per germline. The input for sequencing was CD4+ or CD8+ T cells sorted from blood, taken in a trial of the OX40 agonist ivuxolimab. The origin of this receptor is an adult with an advanced solid tumor such as melanoma, head and neck, liver or kidney cancer. The V gene is TRBV11-2, the J gene TRBJ1-3, with 8 bases fitting TRBD1. The CDR3 sequence is CASSRQIGQGLGNTIYF. The CDR3 DNA follows: TGTGCCAGCAGCCGCCAAATAGGACAGGGACTAGGAAACACCATATATTTT.